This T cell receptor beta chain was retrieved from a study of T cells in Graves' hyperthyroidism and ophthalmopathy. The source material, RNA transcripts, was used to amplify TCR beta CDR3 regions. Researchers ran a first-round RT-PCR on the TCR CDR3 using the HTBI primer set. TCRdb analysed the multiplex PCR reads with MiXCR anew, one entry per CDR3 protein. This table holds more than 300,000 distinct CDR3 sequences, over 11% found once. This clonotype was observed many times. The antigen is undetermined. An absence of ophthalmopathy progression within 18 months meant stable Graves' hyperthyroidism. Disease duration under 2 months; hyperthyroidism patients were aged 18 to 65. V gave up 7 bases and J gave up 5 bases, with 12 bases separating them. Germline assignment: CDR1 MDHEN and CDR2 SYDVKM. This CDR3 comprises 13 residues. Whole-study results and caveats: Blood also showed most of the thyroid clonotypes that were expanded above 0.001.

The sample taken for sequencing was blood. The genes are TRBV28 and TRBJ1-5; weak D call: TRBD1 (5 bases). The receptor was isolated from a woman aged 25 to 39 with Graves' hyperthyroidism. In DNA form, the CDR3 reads TGTGCCAGCACGGGACTCGTAGATCAGCCCCAGCATTTT. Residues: CASTGLVDQPQHF.